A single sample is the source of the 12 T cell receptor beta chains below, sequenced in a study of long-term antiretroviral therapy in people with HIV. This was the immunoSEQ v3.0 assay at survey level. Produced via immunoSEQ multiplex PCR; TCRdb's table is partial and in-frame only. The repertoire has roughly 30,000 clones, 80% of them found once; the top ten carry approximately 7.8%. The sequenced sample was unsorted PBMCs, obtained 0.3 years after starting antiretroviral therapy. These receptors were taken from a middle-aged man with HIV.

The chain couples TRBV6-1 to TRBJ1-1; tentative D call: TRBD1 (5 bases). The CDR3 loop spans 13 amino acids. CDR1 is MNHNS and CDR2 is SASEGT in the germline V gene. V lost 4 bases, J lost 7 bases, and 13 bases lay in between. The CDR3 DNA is TGTGCCAGCAGTGCGAGACAGAACCTTGAAGCTTTCTTT. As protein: CASSARQNLEAFF.

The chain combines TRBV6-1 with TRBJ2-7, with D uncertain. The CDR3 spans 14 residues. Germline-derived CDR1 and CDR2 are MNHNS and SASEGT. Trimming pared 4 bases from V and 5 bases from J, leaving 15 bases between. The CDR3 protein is CASSVSLRSNEQYF. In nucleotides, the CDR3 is TGTGCCAGCAGTGTCAGCCTGAGGAGCAACGAGCAGTACTTC.

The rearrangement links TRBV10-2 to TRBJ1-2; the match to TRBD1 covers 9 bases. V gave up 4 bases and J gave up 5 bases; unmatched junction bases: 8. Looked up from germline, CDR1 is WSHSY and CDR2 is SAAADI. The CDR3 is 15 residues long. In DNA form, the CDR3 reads TGCGCCAGCAGTGCTCGACAGGGGGAGGGGTATGGCTACACCTTC. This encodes CASSARQGEGYGYTF.

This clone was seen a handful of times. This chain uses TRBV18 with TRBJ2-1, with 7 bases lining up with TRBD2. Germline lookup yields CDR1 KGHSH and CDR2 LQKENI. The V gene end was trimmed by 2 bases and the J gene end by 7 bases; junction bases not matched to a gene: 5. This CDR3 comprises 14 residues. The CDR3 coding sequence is TGTGCCAGCTCACCAGCGGGGAGGGCTAATGAGCAGTTCTTC. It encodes CASSPAGRANEQFF.

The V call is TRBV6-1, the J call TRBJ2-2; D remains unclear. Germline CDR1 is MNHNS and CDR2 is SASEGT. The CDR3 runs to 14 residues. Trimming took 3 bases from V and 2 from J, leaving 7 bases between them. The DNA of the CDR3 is TGTGCCAGCAGTGACCTTTTCAACACCGGGGAGCTGTTTTTT. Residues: CASSDLFNTGELFF.

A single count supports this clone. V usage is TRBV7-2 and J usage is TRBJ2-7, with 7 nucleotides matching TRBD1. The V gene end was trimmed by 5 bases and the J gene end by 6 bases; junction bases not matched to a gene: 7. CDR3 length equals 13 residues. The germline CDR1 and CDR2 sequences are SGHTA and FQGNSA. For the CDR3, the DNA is TGTGCCAGCAGCCCCACAGGGGAAAGCGAGCAGTACTTC. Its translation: CASSPTGESEQYF.

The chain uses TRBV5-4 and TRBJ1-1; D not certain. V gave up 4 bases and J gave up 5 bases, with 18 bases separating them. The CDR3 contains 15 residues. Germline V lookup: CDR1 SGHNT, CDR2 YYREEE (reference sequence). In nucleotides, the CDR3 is TGTGCCAGCAGCGAAGATCAAACCCAGAAGACTGAAGCTTTCTTT. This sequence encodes CASSEDQTQKTEAFF. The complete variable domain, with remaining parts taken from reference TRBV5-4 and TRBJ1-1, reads ETGVTQSPTHLIKTRGQQVTLRCSSQSGHNTVSWYQQALGQGPQFIFQYYREEENGRGNFPPRFSGLQFPNYSSELNVNALELDDSALYLCASSEDQTQKTEAFFGQGTRLTVV.

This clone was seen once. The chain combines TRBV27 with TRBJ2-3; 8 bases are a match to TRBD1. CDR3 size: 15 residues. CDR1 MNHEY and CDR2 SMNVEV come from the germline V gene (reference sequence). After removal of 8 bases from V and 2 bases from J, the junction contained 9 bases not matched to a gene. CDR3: CASFLGQGYTDTQYF. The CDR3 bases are TGTGCCAGCTTCCTAGGACAGGGTTACACAGATACGCAGTATTTT.

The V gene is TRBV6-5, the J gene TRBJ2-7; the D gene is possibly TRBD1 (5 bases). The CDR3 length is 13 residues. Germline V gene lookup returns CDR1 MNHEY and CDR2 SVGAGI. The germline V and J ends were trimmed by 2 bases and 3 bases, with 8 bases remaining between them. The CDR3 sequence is CASSYPGNYEQYF. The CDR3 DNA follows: TGTGCCAGCAGTTACCCAGGGAACTACGAGCAGTACTTC.

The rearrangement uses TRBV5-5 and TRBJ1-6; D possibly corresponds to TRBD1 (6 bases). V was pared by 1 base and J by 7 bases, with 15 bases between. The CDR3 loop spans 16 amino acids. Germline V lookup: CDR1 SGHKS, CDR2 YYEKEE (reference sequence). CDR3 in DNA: TGTGCCAGCAGCTTGAGTTTCAGGGGCCGGAATTCACCCCTCCACTTT. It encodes CASSLSFRGRNSPLHF.

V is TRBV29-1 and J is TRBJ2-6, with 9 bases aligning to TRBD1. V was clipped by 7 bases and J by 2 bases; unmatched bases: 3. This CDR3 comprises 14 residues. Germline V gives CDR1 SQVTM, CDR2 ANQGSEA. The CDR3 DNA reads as TGCAGCGCTGGGGACAGGGCTGGGGCCAACGTCCTGACTTTC. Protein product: CSAGDRAGANVLTF.

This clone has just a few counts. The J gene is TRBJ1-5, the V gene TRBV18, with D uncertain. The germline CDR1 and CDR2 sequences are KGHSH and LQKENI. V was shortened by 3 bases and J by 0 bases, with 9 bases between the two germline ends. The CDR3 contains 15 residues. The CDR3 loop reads CASSPKGYSNQPQHF. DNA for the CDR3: TGTGCCAGCTCACCTAAAGGTTATAGCAATCAGCCCCAGCATTTT.